The 19 T cell receptor beta chains given below trace back to one sample, sequenced in a study of blood T cells in healthy people across ages. Primed by a sample-barcoded 5' primer and a J-beta primer mix, a second PCR proceeded for about 7 to 11 cycles. TCRdb redid the calling of the 5' RACE reads with MiXCR, one entry per CDR3 protein. There are about 780,000 distinct CDR3 sequences in the sample; around 50% occur only once, and around a sixth lies in the top ten. Sequenced material: blood. These receptors came from a man aged 80 or over in good health.

This clonotype showed up just a few times. The CDR3: CASSDREETQYF. The CDR3 coding sequence is TGTGCCAGCAGTGACAGGGAAGAGACCCAGTACTTC. The V and J genes are TRBV27 and TRBJ2-5; 7 bases match TRBD1. The CDR3 extends over 12 amino acids. Germline V gene data show CDR1 as MNHEY and CDR2 as SMNVEV (reference sequence). V was pared by 5 bases and J by 3 bases, with 0 bases of the junction left unmatched.

This clonotype was found a few times. The V call is TRBV29-1, the J call TRBJ2-4; D is ambiguous. CDR3 length equals 11 residues. V lost 5 bases to trimming and J lost 7 bases, with 9 bases between them. The germline CDR1 and CDR2 sequences are SQVTM and ANQGSEA. CDR3 sequence reads: CSVSFRNIQYF. CDR3 DNA: TGCAGCGTTTCGTTTAGGAACATTCAGTACTTC.

The V and J genes are TRBV28 and TRBJ1-5, with a possible D match to TRBD1 (6 bases). The length of the CDR3 is 15 residues. Germline V gene sequence: CDR1 MDHEN, CDR2 SYDVKM. Trimming left V 4 bases short and J 0 bases short, with 10 bases between. CDR3 amino acids: CASSSGVYSNQPQHF. In DNA form, the CDR3 reads TGTGCCAGCAGTTCAGGGGTGTATAGCAATCAGCCCCAGCATTTT. Filled out from reference TRBV28 and TRBJ1-5, the complete variable domain reads DVKVTQSSRYLVKRTGEKVFLECVQDMDHENMFWYRQDPGLGLRLIYFSYDVKMKEKGDIPEGYSVSREKKERFSLILESASTNQTSMYLCASSSGVYSNQPQHFGDGTRLSIL.

Concerning this clonotype itself: This sequence may be a read error, since a much larger clone differs from it by one base. The chain couples TRBV20-1 to TRBJ2-4, with D possibly called TRBD1 or TRBD2 (6 bases each). The CDR3 sequence is 12 residues long. The germline V gene encodes CDR1 DFQATT and CDR2 SNEGSKA (reference sequence). The CDR3 loop is CSTREGGTDQYF. CDR3 bases: TGCAGTACTAGGGAAGGGGGGACCGATCAGTACTTC.

The rearrangement uses TRBV5-1 and TRBJ2-1; TRBD2 might be the D (5 bases). The CDR3 loop spans 14 amino acids. V was shortened by 1 base and J by 5 bases, with 10 bases between the two germline ends. CDR1 and CDR2 (germline): SGHRS, YFSETQ. CDR3 residues: CASSLFAGNNEQFF. DNA of the CDR3: TGCGCCAGCAGCTTGTTCGCGGGTAACAATGAGCAGTTCTTC.

The chain employs TRBV5-1 and TRBJ2-2, with 9 bases aligning to TRBD1. Unmatched junction bases numbered 4, after V lost 4 bases and J lost 3 bases. The CDR3 extends over 15 amino acids. Per the germline V gene, CDR1 is SGHRS and CDR2 is YFSETQ. The CDR3, as DNA: TGCGCCAGCAGCAACAGGGGGCAGGACACCGGGGAGCTGTTTTTT. Its translation is CASSNRGQDTGELFF.

The rearrangement joins TRBV7-2 to TRBJ2-5; a weak D match, TRBD2 (6 bases). Per germline, CDR1 SGHTA and CDR2 FQGNSA. The V gene lost 5 bases and the J gene lost 5 bases, with 18 bases spanning the gap. The CDR3 covers 15 residues. The CDR3 sequence: CASSLRRAPGETQYF. Here the CDR3 DNA reads TGTGCCAGCAGCCTCAGGAGGGCCCCAGGCGAGACCCAGTACTTC.

This clonotype has at least ten counts. V usage is TRBV7-2 and J usage is TRBJ2-7; 10 positions agree with TRBD1. V was clipped by 5 bases and J by 7 bases; unmatched bases: 8. CDR3 length: 14 amino acids. Germline V lookup: CDR1 SGHTA, CDR2 FQGNSA. The CDR3 nucleotides read TGTGCCAGCAGCCCTTGGGACAGGGGCGGTGAGCAGTACTTC. It translates to CASSPWDRGGEQYF.

In this sample, this clonotype turned up a few times. V gene TRBV5-5 combines with J gene TRBJ1-5, with no clear D. Trimming stripped 3 bases from V and 1 base from J, with 17 bases between. CDR3 size: 17 residues. CDR1 is SGHKS, CDR2 YYEKEE, per germline (reference sequence). The CDR3 coding sequence is TGTGCCAGCAGCTCTCTAAACCGTGGGGTGAGCAATCAGCCCCAGCATTTT. It translates to CASSSLNRGVSNQPQHF.

This clonotype was picked up many times. The chain has TRBV9 and TRBJ2-1; 10 bases align to TRBD2. J gave up 3 bases and V 5 bases, and 8 bases lay outside the gene matches. The CDR3 loop spans 16 amino acids. Germline CDR1 and CDR2: SGDLS and YYNGEE. In nucleotides, the CDR3 is TGTGCCAGCAGTTATGGGGCTAGCGGGAGCTACAATGAGCAGTTCTTC. It is translated as CASSYGASGSYNEQFF.

This clonotype was picked up a small number of times. The rearrangement uses TRBV20-1 and TRBJ2-5, with 8 nucleotides matching TRBD2. The CDR3 contains 14 residues. The V and J ends lost 3 bases and 5 bases, in that order; junction bases with no gene match: 8. Germline values: CDR1 DFQATT, CDR2 SNEGSKA (reference sequence). CDR3 bases: TGCAGTGCTAGCTCACGAGCGGGAGCGGAGACCCAGTACTTC. Protein sequence: CSASSRAGAETQYF.

A note on this clonotype: It may be a read error: a sequence one base away is much more abundant. The chain combines TRBV7-2 with TRBJ2-3; TRBD1 is a possible D gene (6 bases). The CDR3 runs 15 residues. The germline CDR1 and CDR2 sequences are SGHTA and FQGNSA. Trimming shortened V by 4 bases and J by 0 bases, and 11 bases separated the two germline ends. For the CDR3, the DNA is TGTGCCAGCAGCTCCACAGGGCCCAGCACAGATACGCAGTATTTT. Its protein product is CASSSTGPSTDTQYF.

This clonotype was recorded at least ten times. The rearrangement joins TRBV5-1 to TRBJ2-3; D gene ambiguous. The CDR3 totals 14 residues. The germline V and J ends were trimmed by 0 bases and 6 bases, with 11 bases remaining between them. Germline CDR1 is SGHRS and CDR2 is YFSETQ. The CDR3 loop reads CASSLAGGQDTQYF. The CDR3 region has the DNA TGCGCCAGCAGCTTGGCAGGCGGCCAGGATACGCAGTATTTT.

The rearrangement uses TRBV20-1 and TRBJ2-3; TRBD2 might be the D (6 bases). Trimming removed 1 base at V and 4 bases at J, with 9 bases between. The CDR3 length is 13 residues. Germline CDR1 reads DFQATT; CDR2 reads SNEGSKA (reference sequence). The CDR3 spells CSARGLEPDTQYF. The CDR3 DNA sequence: TGCAGTGCTAGAGGACTAGAACCAGATACGCAGTATTTT.

The V call is TRBV2, the J call TRBJ2-5, with D tentatively TRBD1 (5 bases). V was cut by 8 bases and J by 5 bases, with 15 bases left in between. Germline V gene sequence: CDR1 SNHLY, CDR2 FYNNEI. This CDR3 comprises 13 residues. CDR3: CASQGSNKETQYF. CDR3 coding DNA: TGTGCCAGCCAGGGTTCGAACAAGGAGACCCAGTACTTC.

The chain employs TRBV7-3 and TRBJ2-7, with 10 positions matching TRBD2. Germline CDR1 SGHTA, CDR2 FQGTGA. With V trimmed by 4 bases and J by 6 bases, 12 bases remained unmatched. This CDR3 has 16 amino acids. CDR3 sequence: CASSSRQTSGQREQYF. In DNA, the CDR3 is TGTGCCAGCAGCTCACGCCAGACTAGCGGGCAACGCGAGCAGTACTTC.

This rearrangement joins TRBV20-1 to TRBJ2-7; D is perhaps TRBD1 (5 bases). V lost 6 bases and J 2 bases, leaving 14 bases between the germline ends. There are 13 residues in the CDR3. Germline-derived CDR1 and CDR2 are DFQATT and SNEGSKA (reference sequence). The CDR3 loop is CSARAQAPYEQYF. The CDR3, as DNA: TGCAGTGCCCGGGCACAGGCACCCTACGAGCAGTACTTC.

The chain carries TRBV4-2 and TRBJ2-5, with 9 positions matching TRBD2. Germline-derived CDR1 and CDR2 are LGHNA and YNFKEQ. The ends lost 0 bases at V and 2 bases at J; junction bases unmatched: 1. CDR3 size: 15 residues. The CDR3 nucleotides are TGTGCCAGCAGCCAAGACCTAGCGGGGCAAGAGACCCAGTACTTC. Translating it yields CASSQDLAGQETQYF.

The rearrangement links TRBV5-1 to TRBJ2-5; D gene uncertain. Germline CDR1 and CDR2: SGHRS and YFSETQ. The V and J ends lost 0 bases and 2 bases respectively, with 8 bases between them. This CDR3 region has 14 residues. The CDR3, as DNA: TGCGCCAGCAGCTTGGACGGGCCGCAAGAGACCCAGTACTTC. Translation gives CASSLDGPQETQYF.